The rows below give T cell receptor beta chains drawn from one sample of a study of cytotoxic CD8 clonotypes in ibrutinib-treated CLL. Here immunoSEQ multiplex PCR was the method, and the copy in TCRdb shows in-frame clones only, minus some. The data hold about 25,000 clones, with 69% observed a single time. Sequenced here: PBMCs, sampled at disease progression, from a patient treated with ibrutinib. The receptors originated from a human donor with chronic lymphocytic leukemia. CDR3s include the opening cysteine and the closing phenylalanine or tryptophan. Each record gives: J gene, clone size, V gene, D gene, CDR3 protein, CDR3 DNA. A D gene is named only where the DNA matches it firmly. Size tells how often a clone was seen (once, few, many) or the class of an expanded clone, and some rows leave it out.

J gene: TRBJ1-1
clone size: .
V gene: TRBV19
D gene: .
CDR3 protein: CASSIVQGPEVEAFF
CDR3 DNA: TGTGCCAGTAGTATAGTCCAGGGGCCCGAGGTTGAAGCTTTCTTT

J gene: TRBJ1-2
clone size: .
V gene: TRBV18
D gene: .
CDR3 protein: CASSPRDARYGYTF
CDR3 DNA: TGTGCCAGCTCACCCCGGGACGCCAGGTATGGCTACACCTTC

J gene: TRBJ2-3
clone size: .
V gene: TRBV11-3
D gene: TRBD2
CDR3 protein: CASSLDRRGGAQYF
CDR3 DNA: TGTGCCAGCAGCTTAGATCGTCGGGGAGGGGCGCAGTATTTT

J gene: TRBJ2-7
clone size: once
V gene: TRBV4-1
D gene: .
CDR3 protein: CASSQEEGSYEQYF
CDR3 DNA: TGCGCCAGCAGCCAAGAGGAGGGATCCTACGAGCAGTACTTC

J gene: TRBJ2-5
clone size: .
V gene: TRBV7-2
D gene: .
CDR3 protein: CASSRGGQETQYF
CDR3 DNA: TGTGCCAGCAGCCGAGGGGGGCAAGAGACCCAGTACTTC

J gene: TRBJ1-1
clone size: .
V gene: TRBV7-6
D gene: .
CDR3 protein: CASSLMGSASTEAFF
CDR3 DNA: TGTGCCAGCAGTTTAATGGGCTCGGCGAGCACTGAAGCTTTCTTT

J gene: TRBJ1-1
clone size: few
V gene: TRBV2
D gene: .
CDR3 protein: CAGIGEYTEAFF
CDR3 DNA: TGTGCCGGAATAGGGGAGTACACTGAAGCTTTCTTT

J gene: TRBJ2-3
clone size: .
V gene: TRBV11-3
D gene: .
CDR3 protein: CASSHSTPTNTQYF
CDR3 DNA: TGTGCCAGCAGCCACAGTACCCCCACAAATACGCAGTATTTT

J gene: TRBJ1-1
clone size: few
V gene: TRBV7-9
D gene: .
CDR3 protein: CASSFSLGTEAFF
CDR3 DNA: TGTGCCAGCAGCTTTTCCCTGGGCACTGAAGCTTTCTTT

J gene: TRBJ1-1
clone size: .
V gene: TRBV5-1
D gene: .
CDR3 protein: CASSLEGRGTEAFF
CDR3 DNA: TGCGCCAGCAGCTTGGAGGGCCGAGGGACTGAAGCTTTCTTT

J gene: TRBJ2-5
clone size: .
V gene: TRBV4-1
D gene: TRBD2
CDR3 protein: CASRGAGQETQYF
CDR3 DNA: TGCGCCAGCAGGGGAGCGGGGCAAGAGACCCAGTACTTC

J gene: TRBJ1-2
clone size: .
V gene: TRBV5-6
D gene: .
CDR3 protein: CASHFWGPIYGYTF
CDR3 DNA: TGTGCCAGCCACTTCTGGGGGCCAATTTATGGCTACACCTTC

J gene: TRBJ1-2
clone size: few
V gene: TRBV30
D gene: .
CDR3 protein: CAWSVSGAGYTF
CDR3 DNA: TGTGCCTGGAGTGTATCCGGGGCCGGCTACACCTTC

J gene: TRBJ1-1
clone size: once
V gene: TRBV6-1
D gene: .
CDR3 protein: CASSLTENTEAFF
CDR3 DNA: TGTGCCAGCAGTTTAACAGAGAACACTGAAGCTTTCTTT

J gene: TRBJ2-2
clone size: few
V gene: TRBV5-1
D gene: TRBD1
CDR3 protein: CASSSTGGDTGELFF
CDR3 DNA: TGCGCCAGCAGCAGCACAGGGGGCGACACCGGGGAGCTGTTTTTT

J gene: TRBJ2-7
clone size: .
V gene: TRBV7-6
D gene: .
CDR3 protein: CASSPVRGLYEQYF
CDR3 DNA: TGTGCCAGCAGCCCAGTCAGGGGCCTCTACGAGCAGTACTTC

J gene: TRBJ1-1
clone size: .
V gene: TRBV11-2
D gene: .
CDR3 protein: CASSLVRDTEAFF
CDR3 DNA: TGTGCCAGCAGCTTAGTCCGGGACACTGAAGCTTTCTTT

J gene: TRBJ1-4
clone size: .
V gene: TRBV5-1
D gene: .
CDR3 protein: CASSADVNEKLFF
CDR3 DNA: TGCGCCAGCAGCGCGGACGTTAATGAAAAACTGTTTTTT

J gene: TRBJ1-2
clone size: .
V gene: TRBV29-1
D gene: TRBD1
CDR3 protein: CSVGETGPPYGYTF
CDR3 DNA: TGCAGCGTTGGAGAGACAGGGCCTCCCTATGGCTACACCTTC

J gene: TRBJ2-7
clone size: .
V gene: TRBV2
D gene: .
CDR3 protein: CASSKTVPYEQYF
CDR3 DNA: TGTGCCAGCAGTAAGACAGTTCCTTACGAGCAGTACTTC

J gene: TRBJ1-6
clone size: .
V gene: TRBV5-1
D gene: TRBD1
CDR3 protein: CASSLGQVDSPLHF
CDR3 DNA: TGCGCCAGCAGTCTTGGACAGGTAGACTCACCCCTCCACTTT

J gene: TRBJ1-1
clone size: .
V gene: TRBV12-5
D gene: .
CDR3 protein: CASGLGWVWTEAFF
CDR3 DNA: TGTGCTAGTGGTTTGGGGTGGGTATGGACTGAAGCTTTCTTT

J gene: TRBJ2-1
clone size: .
V gene: TRBV9
D gene: .
CDR3 protein: CASSVGRTPYNEQFF
CDR3 DNA: TGTGCCAGCAGCGTAGGCAGGACCCCTTACAATGAGCAGTTCTTC

J gene: TRBJ1-5
clone size: .
V gene: TRBV2
D gene: TRBD1
CDR3 protein: CASRGMGQGITSGQPQHF
CDR3 DNA: TGTGCCAGCAGGGGGATGGGACAGGGTATTACCTCGGGTCAGCCCCAGCATTTT

J gene: TRBJ1-1
clone size: .
V gene: TRBV29-1
D gene: TRBD1
CDR3 protein: CSVTGQMNTEAFF
CDR3 DNA: TGCAGCGTCACGGGACAGATGAACACTGAAGCTTTCTTT

J gene: TRBJ2-3
clone size: .
V gene: TRBV4-3
D gene: .
CDR3 protein: CASSQDRRGADTQYF
CDR3 DNA: TGCGCCAGCAGCCAAGATCGACGGGGGGCCGATACGCAGTATTTT

J gene: TRBJ1-2
clone size: once
V gene: TRBV7-3
D gene: .
CDR3 protein: CASSPEGGSYGYTF
CDR3 DNA: TGTGCCAGCAGCCCGGAGGGAGGTAGCTATGGCTACACCTTC

J gene: TRBJ2-7
clone size: .
V gene: TRBV10-3
D gene: TRBD2
CDR3 protein: CAISPSGASSYEQYF
CDR3 DNA: TGTGCCATCAGCCCGAGCGGGGCAAGCTCCTACGAGCAGTACTTC

J gene: TRBJ1-1
clone size: .
V gene: TRBV6-1
D gene: .
CDR3 protein: CASNIQGYGAEAFF
CDR3 DNA: TGTGCCAGCAATATCCAGGGGTATGGTGCTGAAGCTTTCTTT

J gene: TRBJ1-1
clone size: .
V gene: TRBV27
D gene: .
CDR3 protein: CATRQYMNTEAFF
CDR3 DNA: TGTGCCACCAGACAGTACATGAACACTGAAGCTTTCTTT

J gene: TRBJ1-3
clone size: .
V gene: TRBV9
D gene: TRBD1
CDR3 protein: CASSPRTGGENTIYF
CDR3 DNA: TGTGCCAGCAGCCCGAGGACAGGGGGTGAAAACACCATATATTTT

J gene: TRBJ1-1
clone size: .
V gene: TRBV27
D gene: .
CDR3 protein: CASSLTDMNTEAFF
CDR3 DNA: TGTGCCAGCAGTTTAACAGATATGAACACTGAAGCTTTCTTT

J gene: TRBJ2-3
clone size: .
V gene: TRBV7-8
D gene: TRBD2
CDR3 protein: CASSLEAGPPTSTDTQYF
CDR3 DNA: TGTGCCAGCAGCTTAGAAGCGGGGCCGCCTACTAGCACAGATACGCAGTATTTT

J gene: TRBJ1-5
clone size: few
V gene: TRBV5-6
D gene: .
CDR3 protein: CASSFRNQPQHF
CDR3 DNA: TGTGCCAGCAGCTTCAGGAACCAGCCCCAGCATTTT

J gene: TRBJ1-5
clone size: few
V gene: TRBV10-3
D gene: TRBD1
CDR3 protein: CASRDSIGNQPQHF
CDR3 DNA: TGTGCCAGCCGGGACAGCATCGGCAATCAGCCCCAGCATTTT

J gene: TRBJ2-5
clone size: .
V gene: TRBV10-3
D gene: .
CDR3 protein: CAISAGPGETQYF
CDR3 DNA: TGTGCCATCAGTGCGGGGCCGGGGGAGACCCAGTACTTC

J gene: TRBJ1-5
clone size: few
V gene: TRBV6-5
D gene: .
CDR3 protein: CASSSGTHNQPQHF
CDR3 DNA: TGTGCCAGCAGTTCGGGGACTCACAATCAGCCCCAGCATTTT

J gene: TRBJ1-1
clone size: .
V gene: TRBV14
D gene: .
CDR3 protein: CASSQARGLGTEAFF
CDR3 DNA: TGTGCCAGCAGCCAAGCTAGGGGTTTGGGCACTGAAGCTTTCTTT

J gene: TRBJ2-5
clone size: few
V gene: TRBV6-1
D gene: .
CDR3 protein: CASSEGYQETQYF
CDR3 DNA: TGTGCCAGCAGTGAAGGGTACCAAGAGACCCAGTACTTC

J gene: TRBJ2-7
clone size: .
V gene: TRBV11-2
D gene: .
CDR3 protein: CASSLRLAGSKNEQYF
CDR3 DNA: TGTGCCAGCAGCCTAAGGTTGGCAGGAAGCAAGAACGAGCAGTACTTC

J gene: TRBJ1-2
clone size: .
V gene: TRBV7-8
D gene: .
CDR3 protein: CASSLELGGYGYTF
CDR3 DNA: TGTGCCAGCAGCTTAGAGTTAGGGGGCTATGGCTACACCTTC

J gene: TRBJ2-3
clone size: once
V gene: TRBV29-1
D gene: .
CDR3 protein: CSVIGISGTDTQYF
CDR3 DNA: TGCAGCGTTATCGGGATTAGCGGCACAGATACGCAGTATTTT

J gene: TRBJ1-1
clone size: .
V gene: TRBV7-9
D gene: .
CDR3 protein: CASSRGVNTEAFF
CDR3 DNA: TGTGCCAGCAGCCGAGGGGTGAACACTGAAGCTTTCTTT

J gene: TRBJ1-1
clone size: few
V gene: TRBV7-6
D gene: .
CDR3 protein: CASSLVGGTPRTEAFF
CDR3 DNA: TGTGCCAGCAGCTTAGTGGGGGGGACCCCTAGGACTGAAGCTTTCTTT

J gene: TRBJ2-4
clone size: once
V gene: TRBV4-1
D gene: TRBD1
CDR3 protein: CASSQTALRGPANIQYF
CDR3 DNA: TGCGCCAGCAGCCAGACCGCACTCAGGGGGCCGGCAAACATTCAGTACTTC

J gene: TRBJ2-1
clone size: .
V gene: TRBV11-2
D gene: .
CDR3 protein: CASSSSAYNEQFF
CDR3 DNA: TGTGCCAGCAGCTCTAGCGCCTACAATGAGCAGTTCTTC

J gene: TRBJ1-4
clone size: .
V gene: TRBV25-1
D gene: .
CDR3 protein: CASSGGFQKLFF
CDR3 DNA: TGTGCCAGCAGTGGGGGATTTCAAAAACTGTTTTTT

J gene: TRBJ1-2
clone size: medium-sized
V gene: TRBV27
D gene: .
CDR3 protein: CASSFRPENGVYGYTF
CDR3 DNA: TGTGCCAGCAGTTTCCGCCCGGAAAACGGGGTTTATGGCTACACCTTC